What follows are 18 T cell receptor beta chains derived from one specimen sequenced in a study of shared clonotypes between healthy human individuals. Naive CD8 populations comprised CD45RO-negative cells positively selected for CCR7, excluding terminally differentiated effector memory CD45RA+ cells. TCRdb keeps only in-frame clones here, not all; method: immunoSEQ multiplex PCR. The top ten hold under 2% of the sample, which has approximately 2,200,000 clones, approximately 94% seen once. The sequenced material came from naive CD8+ T cells from PBMCs. The receptors originated from a man between 18 and 35 years old in good health. Some clones in this sample may be carry-over from other donors' samples.

The chain carries TRBV27 and TRBJ1-4, with D possibly TRBD1 on 6 matching bases. V was trimmed by 3 bases and J by 5 bases, leaving 10 bases between them. The CDR3 contains 14 residues. Germline-derived CDR1 and CDR2 are MNHEY and SMNVEV (reference sequence). In nucleotides, the CDR3 is TGTGCCAGCAGTTTGTCTCAGGGGAATGAAAAACTGTTTTTT. Translation gives CASSLSQGNEKLFF.

This chain joins TRBV6-1 and TRBJ1-5, with D uncertain. The germline CDR1 and CDR2 sequences are MNHNS and SASEGT. The CDR3 has 15 amino acids. The V end was cut by 2 bases, the J end by 3 bases, with 11 bases between. The CDR3: CASSELVGINQPQHF. The DNA for the CDR3 is TGTGCCAGCAGTGAATTAGTCGGAATCAATCAGCCCCAGCATTTT.

The rearrangement links TRBV6-1 to TRBJ2-3; D remains unclear. Trimming shortened V by 10 bases and J by 8 bases, and 10 bases separated the two germline ends. The CDR3 totals 10 residues. Germline V gene lookup returns CDR1 MNHNS and CDR2 SASEGT. The CDR3 spells CATLYRTQYF. CDR3 nucleotides: TGTGCCACCCTCTACCGTACGCAGTATTTT.

The chain links TRBV10-3 to TRBJ2-5; 12 bases align to TRBD1. J lost 5 bases, V lost 7 bases, and 8 bases had no gene match. The CDR3 totals 15 residues. Germline-derived CDR1 and CDR2 are ENHRY and SYGVKD. The CDR3: CAINPGQGAHETQYF. The DNA for the CDR3 is TGTGCCATCAATCCGGGACAGGGGGCCCACGAGACCCAGTACTTC.

The chain recombines TRBV11-1 with TRBJ2-7; the D gene is possibly TRBD2 (6 bases). The CDR3 has 13 residues. Trimming stripped 4 bases from V and 4 bases from J, with 11 bases between. Per germline, CDR1 SGHAT and CDR2 FQDESV (reference sequence). Here the CDR3 DNA reads TGTGCCAGCAGCTCGGGGACTTCGTACGAGCAGTACTTC. Translation gives CASSSGTSYEQYF.

On this clone itself: A read error may account for a junction end that differs from germline. This chain connects TRBV7-9 to TRBJ2-7; 11 nucleotides align to TRBD2. The germline gives CDR1 SEHNR, CDR2 FQNEAQ (reference sequence). This CDR3 comprises 12 residues. Here the CDR3 reads CASSSSSGRWDF. Here the CDR3 DNA reads TGTGCCAGCAGCTCCTCTAGCGGGAGGTGGGACTTC.

The chain has TRBV5-8 and TRBJ2-7; D gene ambiguous. Trimming took off 3 bases at V and 4 bases at J, with 8 bases between the two ends. CDR3 length: 12 residues. Germline V gives CDR1 SGHTS, CDR2 YDEGEE. The CDR3 reads CASSSRLYEQYF. Written as DNA, the CDR3 is TGTGCCAGCAGCTCGCGGCTTTACGAGCAGTACTTC.

This chain connects TRBV30 to TRBJ1-2; D is undetermined. The CDR3 contains 12 residues. V lost 5 bases, J lost 4 bases, and 11 bases lay in between. Germline lookup yields CDR1 GTSNPN and CDR2 SVGIG (reference sequence). The CDR3 DNA reads TGTGCCTGGGAAGCCCCGGCCTATGGCTACACCTTC. The encoded protein is CAWEAPAYGYTF.

This chain uses TRBV13 with TRBJ2-7; TRBD1 aligns across 8 bases. The CDR3 runs 16 residues. CDR1 is PRHDT, CDR2 FYEKMQ, per germline (reference sequence). J gave up 0 bases and V 4 bases, and 8 bases lay outside the gene matches. In nucleotides, the CDR3 is TGTGCCAGCAGCTCGGGACAGGCAACCCTCTCCTACGAGCAGTACTTC. It encodes CASSSGQATLSYEQYF.

Concerning this clone: In the same sample, other DNA sequences code for this CDR3. The chain links TRBV7-9 to TRBJ2-7; D is uncertain. Germline values: CDR1 SEHNR, CDR2 FQNEAQ (reference sequence). V was cut by 5 bases and J by 2 bases, with 10 bases left in between. The CDR3 sequence is 13 residues long. The CDR3 DNA follows: TGTGCCAGCAGCCCCCCCCGTGCCTACGAGCAGTACTTC. Translation: CASSPPRAYEQYF.

The chain couples TRBV5-1 to TRBJ2-3; 14 bases agree with TRBD2. The length of the CDR3 is 17 residues. The germline V gene encodes CDR1 SGHRS and CDR2 YFSETQ. V dropped 4 bases and J dropped 4; count of bases not matched to a gene: 8. The chain's CDR3 is CASSPRLAGGPADTQYF. The CDR3 DNA follows: TGCGCCAGCAGCCCCAGACTAGCGGGAGGGCCTGCAGATACGCAGTATTTT.

The chain has TRBV27 and TRBJ1-1; D perhaps matches TRBD1 (6 bases). CDR3 length: 17 amino acids. Per the germline V gene, CDR1 is MNHEY and CDR2 is SMNVEV (reference sequence). The V gene lost 5 bases and the J gene lost 1 base, with 20 bases spanning the gap. CDR3 sequence: CASSEVTQGSSNTEAFF. CDR3 sequence (DNA): TGTGCCAGCAGTGAGGTGACACAGGGTTCGTCGAACACTGAAGCTTTCTTT.

The rearrangement links TRBV29-1 to TRBJ1-1; D call uncertain. Trimming removed 7 bases from V and 1 base from J, with 7 bases in between. The CDR3 loop spans 11 amino acids. The germline V gene encodes CDR1 SQVTM and CDR2 ANQGSEA. The CDR3 region has the DNA TGCAGCGACGCCCAGAACACTGAAGCTTTCTTT. It is translated as CSDAQNTEAFF. The variable domain in full, with the rest retrieved from reference TRBV29-1 and TRBJ1-1, is SAVISQKPSRDICQRGTSLTIQCQVDSQVTMMFWYRQQPGQSLTLIATANQGSEATYESGFVIDKFPISRPNLTFSTLTVSNMSPEDSSIYLCSDAQNTEAFFGQGTRLTVV.

The rearrangement links TRBV5-3 to TRBJ2-7, with unresolved D. TRBV5-3 is an ORF, with its function uncertain. The CDR3 consists of 16 residues. V dropped 1 base and J dropped 0 bases, with 14 bases sitting between them. This CDR3 reads CARSLTRTGSSYEQYF. The CDR3 nucleotides are TGTGCCAGAAGCTTGACCCGGACGGGCAGCTCCTACGAGCAGTACTTC.

CDR3 sequence (DNA): TGTGCCAGCAGCCAAGCATTATCAGGGATTAACTATGGCTACACCTTC. Translated: CASSQALSGINYGYTF. This chain links TRBV4-2 with TRBJ1-2; the D gene is possibly TRBD1 (5 bases). The V gene lost 1 base and the J gene lost 1 base, with 13 bases spanning the gap. The germline V gene has CDR1 LGHNA and CDR2 YNFKEQ. This CDR3 region has 16 residues.

This sequence joins TRBV28 and TRBJ2-1, with 11 bases fitting TRBD2. J lost 4 bases, V lost 6 bases, and 8 bases had no gene match. This CDR3 comprises 16 residues. Germline CDR1 reads MDHEN; CDR2 reads SYDVKM. In DNA, the CDR3 is TGTGCCAGCAGCTCATCGACTAGCGGGATTTACAATGAGCAGTTCTTC. This codes for CASSSSTSGIYNEQFF.

This rearrangement joins TRBV29-1 to TRBJ1-2; D is possibly TRBD1 (6 bases). Germline CDR1 reads SQVTM; CDR2 reads ANQGSEA. This CDR3 spans 12 amino acids. With 6 bases removed from V and 6 bases from J, the gap between germline ends came to 14 bases. The CDR3 coding sequence is TGCAGCGTCGTACTGAGGACAGATGGCTACACCTTC. It translates to CSVVLRTDGYTF. Using reference TRBV29-1 and TRBJ1-2 for the parts outside the CDR3, the full variable domain is SAVISQKPSRDICQRGTSLTIQCQVDSQVTMMFWYRQQPGQSLTLIATANQGSEATYESGFVIDKFPISRPNLTFSTLTVSNMSPEDSSIYLCSVVLRTDGYTFGSGTRLTVV.

Turning to this clone: Distinct nucleotide sequences in the sample also encode this CDR3. V and J are TRBV20-1 and TRBJ2-7; unclear D gene. Germline V gene sequence: CDR1 DFQATT, CDR2 SNEGSKA (reference sequence). CDR3 length: 11 residues. V lost 3 bases to trimming and J lost 0 bases, with 3 bases between them. DNA of the CDR3: TGCAGTGCTAGGAGCTCCTACGAGCAGTACTTC. This codes for CSARSSYEQYF.